The 17 T cell receptor beta chains listed next were all sequenced from one sample in a study of OX40 agonist ivuxolimab in advanced cancers. Assay: immunoSEQ multiplex PCR; the TCRdb copy retains only in-frame clones and omits some. The data contain fewer than 85,000 clones, approximately 83% of them singletons. Sequencing used CD4+ or CD8+ T cells sorted from blood, obtained in a trial of the OX40 agonist ivuxolimab. These receptors originate from an adult with an advanced solid tumor such as melanoma, head and neck, liver or kidney cancer.

This clone has a handful of counts. V and J are TRBV19 and TRBJ2-6; D is ambiguous. This CDR3 has 15 residues. Germline V lookup: CDR1 LNHDA, CDR2 SQIVND (reference sequence). Trimming cost V 3 bases and J 0 bases, with 6 bases left between them. The CDR3 loop reads CASSIDNSGANVLTF. For the CDR3, the DNA is TGTGCCAGTAGTATTGACAACTCTGGGGCCAACGTCCTGACTTTC.

This chain connects TRBV7-2 to TRBJ1-1; D call uncertain. The V end lost 7 bases, the J end lost 5 bases, and 14 bases lay between the germline ends. The CDR3 has 13 amino acids. From germline, CDR1 is SGHTA and CDR2 FQGNSA. CDR3 DNA: TGTGCCAGCACCTCCATAGGTGGAACTGAAGCTTTCTTT. Its translation is CASTSIGGTEAFF.

The gene calls are TRBV5-4 and TRBJ2-1; 7 bases are shared with TRBD1. Per germline, CDR1 SGHNT and CDR2 YYREEE (reference sequence). This CDR3 comprises 15 residues. J was trimmed by 6 bases and V by 3 bases; bases with no gene match: 9. CDR3 sequence reads: CASSSSQGRANEQFF. As DNA, the CDR3 is TGTGCCAGCAGCTCATCACAGGGGCGGGCCAATGAGCAGTTCTTC.

The chain links TRBV4-3 to TRBJ1-2; 12 nucleotides line up with TRBD1. Germline assignment: CDR1 LGHNA and CDR2 YSLEER. V shed 3 bases, J shed 7 bases, and the junction held 6 bases outside the gene matches. The CDR3 length is 15 residues. Written as DNA, the CDR3 is TGCGCCAGCAGCCAGGGGGGACAGGGGGCAAGTGGCTACACCTTC. Amino acid sequence: CASSQGGQGASGYTF.

The chain couples TRBV27 to TRBJ2-3, with 12 bases lining up with TRBD2. The J segment lost 2 bases and the V segment lost 5 bases, leaving 8 bases of the junction unmatched. The CDR3 totals 17 residues. Germline V gene sequence: CDR1 MNHEY, CDR2 SMNVEV (reference sequence). The CDR3 spells CASSPSRTSGATDTQYF. CDR3 DNA: TGTGCCAGCAGTCCGTCCCGGACTAGCGGGGCCACAGATACGCAGTATTTT.

The chain combines TRBV11-1 with TRBJ2-5; 7 bases are shared with TRBD2. In germline, CDR1 is SGHAT, CDR2 FQDESV (reference sequence). This CDR3 is built from 15 residues. V trimming: 7 bases; J trimming: 2 bases; junction bases outside the gene matches: 10. CDR3 DNA: TGTGCCAGCAACCTGGGGCCTAGCGGACAAGAGACCCAGTACTTC. Its translation is CASNLGPSGQETQYF.

The chain employs TRBV7-3 and TRBJ2-7; D is possibly TRBD2 (5 bases). With 2 bases removed from V and 0 bases from J, the gap between germline ends came to 11 bases. The CDR3 runs 15 residues. Germline-derived CDR1 and CDR2 are SGHTA and FQGTGA. CDR3 nucleotide sequence: TGTGCCAGCAGCTTAGACGCTGAGGGCTCCTACGAGCAGTACTTC. As protein: CASSLDAEGSYEQYF.

CDR3 residues: CASCLAGGLADTQYF. In DNA, the CDR3 is TGTGCCAGCTGCCTAGCGGGGGGGCTCGCAGATACGCAGTATTTT. This rearrangement joins TRBV5-8 to TRBJ2-3; TRBD2 aligns across 12 bases. Germline assignment: CDR1 SGHTS and CDR2 YDEGEE. The CDR3 totals 15 residues. V lost 7 bases to trimming and J lost 4 bases; unmatched junction nucleotides: 7.

The V call is TRBV9, the J call TRBJ1-6; possibly TRBD1 for D (5 bases). Germline lookup yields CDR1 SGDLS and CDR2 YYNGEE. The CDR3 extends over 15 amino acids. The V and J ends lost 0 bases and 7 bases respectively, with 11 bases between them. CDR3 loop: CASSVDGTRNSPLHF. The CDR3 DNA reads as TGTGCCAGCAGCGTAGACGGGACGCGAAATTCACCCCTCCACTTT.

The chain employs TRBV19 and TRBJ1-5, with D possibly being TRBD1 (6 bases). Germline V CDR1 and CDR2: LNHDA, SQIVND (reference sequence). Trimming removed 6 bases from V and 3 bases from J, with 9 bases in between. The CDR3 is 13 amino acids. The CDR3 is CASSRDTNQPQHF. The CDR3 bases are TGTGCCAGTAGCCGGGACACCAATCAGCCCCAGCATTTT.

V is TRBV5-8 and J is TRBJ1-3, with no clear D. The CDR3 has 14 amino acids. V lost 6 bases and J 0 bases, leaving 10 bases between the germline ends. Germline V CDR1 and CDR2: SGHTS, YDEGEE. For the CDR3, the DNA is TGTGCCAGCATCGACCGGAGCTCTGGAAACACCATATATTTT. Amino acids: CASIDRSSGNTIYF.

The chain employs TRBV28 and TRBJ2-7; D remains ambiguous. The germline V and J ends were trimmed by 3 bases and 4 bases, with 16 bases remaining between them. The CDR3 length is 15 residues. In germline, CDR1 is MDHEN, CDR2 SYDVKM. The CDR3 loop is CASSLYSRTTYEQYF. CDR3 bases: TGTGCCAGCAGTTTGTACAGTAGAACTACGTACGAGCAGTACTTC.

The gene calls are TRBV5-4 and TRBJ2-7; 11 positions agree with TRBD1. Germline loops: CDR1 SGHNT, CDR2 YYREEE (reference sequence). The CDR3 extends over 16 amino acids. V shed 4 bases, J shed 4 bases, and the junction held 10 bases outside the gene matches. In DNA form, the CDR3 reads TGTGCCAGCAGCCCCCGGCTGGGACAGGGGGGTTACGAGCAGTACTTC. This gives the protein CASSPRLGQGGYEQYF. Supplemented by reference TRBV5-4 and TRBJ2-7, the full variable domain reads ETGVTQSPTHLIKTRGQQVTLRCSSQSGHNTVSWYQQALGQGPQFIFQYYREEENGRGNFPPRFSGLQFPNYSSELNVNALELDDSALYLCASSPRLGQGGYEQYFGPGTRLTVT.

This chain joins TRBV7-9 and TRBJ2-1, with D perhaps TRBD1 or TRBD2 (6 bases each). CDR1 SEHNR and CDR2 FQNEAQ come from the germline V gene (reference sequence). The CDR3 runs to 15 residues. The ends were cut back, 1 base at V and 6 bases at J, with 13 bases in the middle. The CDR3 reads CASSLVGGRGNEQFF. The CDR3 nucleotides read TGTGCCAGCAGCTTAGTTGGGGGGCGCGGCAATGAGCAGTTCTTC.

The rearrangement uses TRBV4-3 and TRBJ2-5, with 7 bases lining up with TRBD1. The germline CDR1 and CDR2 sequences are LGHNA and YSLEER. This CDR3 comprises 15 residues. The trim removed 6 bases at V and 5 bases at J, leaving 12 bases unmatched. The CDR3 is CASSPARQGWETQYF. CDR3 DNA: TGCGCCAGCAGTCCTGCCCGACAGGGCTGGGAGACCCAGTACTTC.

This clone was seen a single time. The rearrangement joins TRBV5-6 to TRBJ1-4; D is uncertain. Germline V gene sequence: CDR1 SGHDT, CDR2 YYEEEE. CDR3 size: 13 residues. With 4 bases removed from V and 8 bases from J, the gap between germline ends came to 12 bases. The CDR3: CASSLARPEKLFF. The DNA of the CDR3 is TGTGCCAGCAGCCTCGCCCGCCCGGAAAAACTGTTTTTT.

The chain recombines TRBV5-1 with TRBJ2-3; 7 nucleotides agree with TRBD1. V lost 1 base, J lost 2 bases, and 13 bases stayed unmatched. Germline lookup yields CDR1 SGHRS and CDR2 YFSETQ. CDR3 length equals 18 residues. CDR3 in amino acids: CASSLRTRSRGSTDTQYF. CDR3 DNA: TGCGCCAGCAGCTTGAGAACTAGATCCAGGGGGTCCACAGATACGCAGTATTTT.